The 13 T cell receptor beta chains listed next were all sequenced from one sample in a study of blood T cells in healthy people across ages. The second PCR ran roughly 7 to 12 cycles with a sample-barcoded 5' primer and J-beta primers. TCRdb processed the 5' RACE reads anew with MiXCR; each CDR3 protein has one entry. Of fewer than 2 million distinct CDR3 sequences listed, roughly 43% were seen once; the top ten hold approximately 22%. The sequencing sample was made of blood. The receptors were gathered from a human donor in good health.

This chain connects TRBV3-1 to TRBJ2-5; 11 bases map to TRBD2. CDR1 and CDR2 (germline): LGHDT, YNNKEL (reference sequence). The CDR3 covers 17 residues. The V and J ends lost 4 bases and 1 base, in that order; junction bases with no gene match: 8. Here the CDR3 reads CASSRQILAGGQETQYF. In DNA, the CDR3 is TGTGCCAGCAGCCGGCAAATCCTAGCGGGGGGCCAAGAGACCCAGTACTTC.

The chain recombines TRBV29-1 with TRBJ2-7; possibly TRBD1 for D (6 bases). CDR1 and CDR2 from the germline V gene are SQVTM and ANQGSEA. V dropped 5 bases and J dropped 8 bases, with 16 bases sitting between them. The CDR3 totals 12 residues. The CDR3 nucleotides read TGCAGCGTTCCGACCGGGACAAACAAGCAGTACTTC. It codes for CSVPTGTNKQYF.

This clonotype was observed a single time. The CDR3, as DNA: TGTGCCAGCACCCTCTTGGGAGGGGGGGAGCTGTTTTTT. It encodes CASTLLGGGELFF. The chain uses TRBV11-2 and TRBJ2-2; the match to TRBD2 covers 7 bases. J lost 8 bases, V lost 7 bases, and 7 bases had no gene match. The CDR3 is 13 residues long. Germline V gene sequence: CDR1 SGHAT, CDR2 FQNNGV.

The chain carries TRBV12-3 or TRBV12-4 and TRBJ1-5; the D gene is possibly TRBD1 (5 bases). Trimming removed 7 bases at V and 7 bases at J, with 20 bases between. The CDR3 is 15 residues long. CDR3 coding DNA: TGTGCCAGCACCACCTCTGGGCAGGGCGGACAGCCCCAGCATTTT. It encodes CASTTSGQGGQPQHF.

This chain links TRBV12-3 or TRBV12-4 with TRBJ1-1; D ambiguous. V lost 8 bases to trimming and J lost 7 bases, with 2 bases between them. This CDR3 is 8 amino acids long. In DNA form, the CDR3 reads TGTGCCAGCGGTGAAGCTTTCTTT. It encodes CASGEAFF.

The sample holds a few counts of this clonotype. This chain links TRBV15 with TRBJ2-5; D call uncertain. CDR3 length: 14 amino acids. Germline V gene lookup returns CDR1 LNHNV and CDR2 YYDKDF (reference sequence). V gave up 0 bases and J gave up 5 bases, with 10 bases separating them. The CDR3 sequence: CATSRDLSRETQYF. The CDR3, as DNA: TGTGCCACCAGCAGAGACCTGAGTCGGGAGACCCAGTACTTC.

This clonotype was counted at least ten times. One end of the junction fails to match germline, which may point to a read error. This sequence joins TRBV7-2 and TRBJ2-7; D is undetermined. The CDR3 consists of 14 residues. Germline V CDR1 and CDR2: SGHTA, FQGNSA. CDR3 in amino acids: CASSLVLSSYEQYF. The CDR3 DNA reads as TGCGCCAGCAGCTTGGTCCTGAGCTCCTACGAGCAGTACTTC.

V and J are TRBV15 and TRBJ1-5; 7 bases match TRBD1. From germline, CDR1 is LNHNV and CDR2 YYDKDF (reference sequence). The CDR3 contains 17 residues. Trimming removed 3 bases from V and 4 bases from J; junction bases left unmatched: 12. Here the CDR3 DNA reads TGTGCCACCAGCAGTGGGGAGGGGGCTCTAGGTAATCAGCCCCAGCATTTT. Protein: CATSSGEGALGNQPQHF. The whole variable domain, filled in from reference TRBV15 and TRBJ1-5, reads DAMVIQNPRYQVTQFGKPVTLSCSQTLNHNVMYWYQQKSSQAPKLLFHYYDKDFNNEADTPDNFQSRRPNTSFCFLDIRSPGLGDTAMYLCATSSGEGALGNQPQHFGDGTRLSIL.

This clonotype was seen only a few times. The chain links TRBV7-3 to TRBJ2-5, with D tentatively TRBD1 (6 bases). Trimming cost V 1 base and J 3 bases, with 30 bases left between them. CDR1 is SGHTA, CDR2 FQGTGA, per germline. The CDR3 is 21 amino acids. The CDR3 DNA reads TGTGCCAGCAGCTTAAGCGGCCAATATCTGAGAGGGGGTGGGTTGGAAGAGACCCAGTACTTC. Its translation: CASSLSGQYLRGGGLEETQYF.

V is TRBV24-1 and J is TRBJ2-5, with D possibly being TRBD1 or TRBD2 (7 bases each). V was shortened by 1 base and J by 4 bases, with 12 bases between the two germline ends. The CDR3 sequence is 15 residues long. The V gene's germline CDR1 is KGHDR and CDR2 SFDVKD. The CDR3 DNA reads as TGTGCCACCAGTGATTTTCAGGGGGGGGTAGAGACCCAGTACTTC. It encodes CATSDFQGGVETQYF.

The J gene is TRBJ2-5, the V gene TRBV29-1, with 11 nucleotides matching TRBD2. The CDR3 consists of 18 residues. Germline values: CDR1 SQVTM, CDR2 ANQGSEA. Trimming at V came to 1 base and at J to 2 bases, leaving 12 bases not matched to a gene. CDR3 in amino acids: CSVEAWVAGGLGQETQYF. The DNA of the CDR3 is TGCAGCGTTGAAGCATGGGTAGCGGGGGGGCTGGGTCAAGAGACCCAGTACTTC.

The chain joins TRBV7-2 to TRBJ1-2; D is undetermined. The V gene lost 0 bases and the J gene lost 7 bases, with 18 bases spanning the gap. In germline, CDR1 is SGHTA, CDR2 FQGNSA. The CDR3 is made up of 16 amino acids. CDR3 in amino acids: CASSLAWSQASFGYTF. CDR3 sequence (DNA): TGTGCCAGCAGCTTAGCGTGGAGTCAGGCCTCTTTTGGCTACACCTTC. The whole variable domain, filled in from reference TRBV7-2 and TRBJ1-2, reads GAGVSQSPSNKVTEKGKDVELRCDPISGHTALYWYRQSLGQGLEFLIYFQGNSAPDKSGLPSDRFSAERTGGSVSTLTIQRTQQEDSAVYLCASSLAWSQASFGYTFGSGTRLTVV.

This clonotype was counted between two and nine times. This CDR3 is CASSYVALAGETQYF. In DNA form, the CDR3 reads TGTGCCAGCAGTTACGTCGCCCTGGCGGGGGAGACCCAGTACTTC. This chain uses TRBV6-6 with TRBJ2-5, with a tentative D call TRBD2 (6 bases). The CDR3 totals 15 residues. Germline-derived CDR1 and CDR2 are MNHNY and SVGAGI (reference sequence). The germline V and J ends were trimmed by 2 bases and 5 bases, with 15 bases remaining between them.